The rows below give T cell receptor beta chains drawn from one sample of a study of T cell responses to AZD1222 COVID-19 vaccine. TCRdb keeps only in-frame clones here, not all; method: immunoSEQ multiplex PCR. The data hold some 130,000 clones, with about 85% observed a single time. Sequenced here: peripheral blood, sampled 28 days after the second AZD1222 dose. The receptor source for this set is an adult who received the AZD1222 COVID-19 vaccine. The CDR3 runs from the conserved cysteine through the conserved F or W. The D gene is left open where the match is weak. Expanded clones get a size class; other rows say once, few or many, or leave the size out.

v_gene: TRBV18
j_gene: TRBJ1-5
abundance: NA
d_gene: NA
CDR3aa: CASSPGTGDQPQHF
CDR3nt: TGTGCCAGCTCACCAGGGACCGGAGATCAGCCCCAGCATTTT

v_gene: TRBV10-3
j_gene: TRBJ2-3
abundance: few
d_gene: NA
CDR3aa: CAISKGDTQYF
CDR3nt: TGTGCCATCAGTAAAGGAGATACGCAGTATTTT

v_gene: TRBV29-1
j_gene: TRBJ2-5
abundance: NA
d_gene: NA
CDR3aa: CSVAGGTLETQYF
CDR3nt: TGCAGCGTTGCCGGGGGCACATTGGAGACCCAGTACTTC

v_gene: TRBV14
j_gene: TRBJ1-1
abundance: NA
d_gene: TRBD1
CDR3aa: CASSRVRGPGTEAFF
CDR3nt: TGTGCCAGCAGCCGCGTAAGGGGGCCTGGCACTGAAGCTTTCTTT

v_gene: TRBV5-4
j_gene: TRBJ2-2
abundance: NA
d_gene: TRBD1
CDR3aa: CASSLGGQRRSGELFF
CDR3nt: TGTGCCAGCAGCTTGGGGGGACAGCGGCGGTCCGGGGAGCTGTTTTTT

v_gene: TRBV2
j_gene: TRBJ2-5
abundance: NA
d_gene: NA
CDR3aa: CARNSGAGQETQYF
CDR3nt: TGTGCCAGAAATTCCGGGGCGGGTCAAGAGACCCAGTACTTC

v_gene: TRBV7-2
j_gene: TRBJ1-5
abundance: NA
d_gene: NA
CDR3aa: CASSRQDNQPQHF
CDR3nt: TGTGCCAGCAGCCGTCAAGACAATCAGCCCCAGCATTTT

v_gene: TRBV6-5
j_gene: TRBJ1-2
abundance: NA
d_gene: NA
CDR3aa: CASSYRGVGGYGYTF
CDR3nt: TGTGCCAGCAGTTACAGGGGAGTTGGGGGCTATGGCTACACCTTC

v_gene: TRBV7-8
j_gene: TRBJ1-5
abundance: NA
d_gene: TRBD1
CDR3aa: CASSRRDRGSNQPQHF
CDR3nt: TGTGCCAGCAGCCGCCGGGACAGGGGTAGCAATCAGCCCCAGCATTTT

v_gene: TRBV4-3
j_gene: TRBJ1-2
abundance: NA
d_gene: NA
CDR3aa: CASSPKSGTPRGYGYTF
CDR3nt: TGCGCCAGCAGCCCGAAATCCGGGACACCAAGGGGGTATGGCTACACCTTC

v_gene: TRBV7-3
j_gene: TRBJ2-3
abundance: NA
d_gene: NA
CDR3aa: CASSLNRGPDTQYF
CDR3nt: TGTGCCAGCAGCTTAAATAGGGGTCCAGATACGCAGTATTTT

v_gene: TRBV29-1
j_gene: TRBJ1-2
abundance: NA
d_gene: NA
CDR3aa: CSVVPVRLGYTF
CDR3nt: TGCAGCGTTGTACCGGTCCGTCTGGGCTACACCTTC

v_gene: TRBV4-3
j_gene: TRBJ1-1
abundance: NA
d_gene: NA
CDR3aa: CASSQIVAGSTEAFF
CDR3nt: TGCGCCAGCAGCCAAATCGTTGCGGGTAGCACTGAAGCTTTCTTT

v_gene: TRBV7-2
j_gene: TRBJ1-2
abundance: NA
d_gene: NA
CDR3aa: CASSRVYGYTF
CDR3nt: TGTGCCAGCAGCCGAGTTTATGGCTACACCTTC

v_gene: TRBV6-5
j_gene: TRBJ2-7
abundance: NA
d_gene: TRBD1
CDR3aa: CASSYSDRAFYEQYF
CDR3nt: TGTGCCAGCAGTTACTCTGACAGGGCGTTCTACGAGCAGTACTTC

v_gene: TRBV7-2
j_gene: TRBJ2-7
abundance: NA
d_gene: TRBD1
CDR3aa: CASSWGQGLYEQYF
CDR3nt: TGTGCCAGCAGCTGGGGACAGGGACTCTACGAGCAGTACTTC

v_gene: TRBV7-9
j_gene: TRBJ1-6
abundance: NA
d_gene: TRBD1
CDR3aa: CASSLPTGVGSPLHF
CDR3nt: TGTGCCAGCAGCCTGCCGACAGGGGTTGGTTCACCCCTCCACTTT

v_gene: TRBV7-9
j_gene: TRBJ2-1
abundance: NA
d_gene: TRBD2
CDR3aa: CASSSAGARGAYNEQFF
CDR3nt: TGTGCCAGCAGCTCAGCGGGGGCCCGGGGAGCCTACAATGAGCAGTTCTTC

v_gene: TRBV2
j_gene: TRBJ1-2
abundance: NA
d_gene: TRBD1
CDR3aa: CASNGQAYGYTF
CDR3nt: TGTGCCAGCAACGGACAGGCGTATGGCTACACCTTC

v_gene: TRBV25-1
j_gene: TRBJ2-3
abundance: NA
d_gene: TRBD1
CDR3aa: CASSIQGAATDTQYF
CDR3nt: TGTGCCAGCAGTATACAGGGGGCTGCAACAGATACGCAGTATTTT

v_gene: TRBV7-6
j_gene: TRBJ1-5
abundance: NA
d_gene: NA
CDR3aa: CASSQRANSNQPQHF
CDR3nt: TGTGCCAGCAGCCAGCGTGCGAATAGCAATCAGCCCCAGCATTTT

v_gene: TRBV5-1
j_gene: TRBJ1-4
abundance: NA
d_gene: TRBD1
CDR3aa: CASSGGQGAQFRNNEKLFF
CDR3nt: TGCGCCAGCAGCGGGGGACAGGGGGCGCAGTTTCGGAACAATGAAAAACTGTTTTTT

v_gene: TRBV6-6
j_gene: TRBJ2-2
abundance: NA
d_gene: NA
CDR3aa: CASSPVLGVPGELFF
CDR3nt: TGTGCCAGCAGTCCCGTGTTAGGGGTCCCCGGGGAGCTGTTTTTT

v_gene: TRBV24-1
j_gene: TRBJ2-7
abundance: NA
d_gene: TRBD2
CDR3aa: CATSAGGVSYEQYF
CDR3nt: TGTGCCACCAGCGCGGGGGGGGTCTCCTACGAGCAGTACTTC

v_gene: TRBV14
j_gene: TRBJ1-4
abundance: NA
d_gene: NA
CDR3aa: CASSQVGEKLFF
CDR3nt: TGTGCCAGCAGCCAAGTTGGGGAAAAACTGTTTTTT

v_gene: TRBV7-3
j_gene: TRBJ2-7
abundance: NA
d_gene: NA
CDR3aa: CASSLRAGAYEQYF
CDR3nt: TGTGCCAGCAGCTTAAGGGCAGGAGCCTACGAGCAGTACTTC

v_gene: TRBV30
j_gene: TRBJ1-2
abundance: once
d_gene: NA
CDR3aa: CAWSKRGNYGYTF
CDR3nt: TGTGCCTGGAGTAAACGAGGAAACTATGGCTACACCTTC

v_gene: TRBV7-3
j_gene: TRBJ1-1
abundance: NA
d_gene: NA
CDR3aa: CASSLNGGSNTEAFF
CDR3nt: TGTGCCAGCAGCTTAAACGGGGGGAGTAACACTGAAGCTTTCTTT

v_gene: TRBV29-1
j_gene: TRBJ2-1
abundance: NA
d_gene: TRBD2
CDR3aa: CSGTLAGGSHEQFF
CDR3nt: TGCAGCGGTACTCTAGCGGGGGGAAGTCATGAGCAGTTCTTC

v_gene: TRBV10-1
j_gene: TRBJ1-1
abundance: NA
d_gene: NA
CDR3aa: CASRPGERTNTEAFF
CDR3nt: TGCGCCAGCAGGCCGGGGGAAAGGACAAACACTGAAGCTTTCTTT

v_gene: TRBV7-9
j_gene: TRBJ2-3
abundance: NA
d_gene: NA
CDR3aa: CASSLAIRRPTDTQYF
CDR3nt: TGTGCCAGCAGCTTAGCGATTAGACGGCCCACAGATACGCAGTATTTT

v_gene: TRBV5-1
j_gene: TRBJ2-1
abundance: once
d_gene: TRBD1
CDR3aa: CASSSQQGAYNEQFF
CDR3nt: TGCGCCAGCAGCTCCCAGCAGGGGGCGTACAATGAGCAGTTCTTC

v_gene: TRBV7-9
j_gene: TRBJ2-1
abundance: once
d_gene: TRBD1
CDR3aa: CASSLYRGRFNEQFF
CDR3nt: TGTGCCAGCAGCTTATACAGGGGGCGCTTCAATGAGCAGTTCTTC

v_gene: TRBV29-1
j_gene: TRBJ1-4
abundance: few
d_gene: NA
CDR3aa: CSVEGAAQMFF
CDR3nt: TGCAGCGTTGAAGGGGCGGCCCAGATGTTTTTT

v_gene: TRBV27
j_gene: TRBJ1-6
abundance: few
d_gene: TRBD1
CDR3aa: CASRPRQGWYSPLHF
CDR3nt: TGTGCCAGCAGACCCCGACAGGGCTGGTATTCACCCCTCCACTTT

v_gene: TRBV6-5
j_gene: TRBJ1-2
abundance: NA
d_gene: NA
CDR3aa: CASSYDGYGYTF
CDR3nt: TGTGCCAGCAGTTACGATGGATATGGCTACACCTTC

v_gene: TRBV7-2
j_gene: TRBJ1-2
abundance: NA
d_gene: NA
CDR3aa: CASSLGGALGYTF
CDR3nt: TGTGCCAGCAGCTTAGGGGGGGCTCTTGGCTACACCTTC

v_gene: TRBV6-1
j_gene: TRBJ2-2
abundance: NA
d_gene: TRBD2
CDR3aa: CASSEGLATGELFF
CDR3nt: TGTGCCAGCAGTGAGGGACTAGCCACCGGGGAGCTGTTTTTT

v_gene: TRBV7-2
j_gene: TRBJ1-4
abundance: NA
d_gene: TRBD1
CDR3aa: CASSLRDRGFFGDEKLFF
CDR3nt: TGTGCCAGCAGCTTAAGGGACAGGGGGTTCTTCGGAGATGAAAAACTGTTTTTT

v_gene: TRBV7-2
j_gene: TRBJ1-2
abundance: NA
d_gene: TRBD1
CDR3aa: CASSSRQGELGYTF
CDR3nt: TGTGCCAGCAGCTCCCGACAGGGGGAGCTTGGCTACACCTTC

v_gene: TRBV18
j_gene: TRBJ2-1
abundance: NA
d_gene: NA
CDR3aa: CASNPAGRGSYNEQFF
CDR3nt: TGTGCCAGCAATCCGGCCGGGCGGGGATCCTACAATGAGCAGTTCTTC

v_gene: TRBV7-8
j_gene: TRBJ2-7
abundance: NA
d_gene: TRBD1
CDR3aa: CASSFDQGDYEQYF
CDR3nt: TGTGCCAGCAGCTTCGACCAGGGGGACTACGAGCAGTACTTC

v_gene: TRBV7-2
j_gene: TRBJ2-7
abundance: NA
d_gene: TRBD2
CDR3aa: CASSLSGGGISVSYEQYF
CDR3nt: TGTGCCAGCAGCTTAAGCGGGGGGGGAATCTCCGTCTCCTACGAGCAGTACTTC

v_gene: TRBV29-1
j_gene: TRBJ1-3
abundance: NA
d_gene: TRBD1
CDR3aa: CSVTGTGPTGPGNTIYF
CDR3nt: TGCAGCGTGACCGGGACAGGGCCAACCGGGCCCGGAAACACCATATATTTT

v_gene: TRBV28
j_gene: TRBJ1-6
abundance: once
d_gene: NA
CDR3aa: CASSFRGNNSPLHF
CDR3nt: TGTGCCAGCTCCTTCAGGGGTAATAATTCACCCCTCCACTTT

v_gene: TRBV6-5
j_gene: TRBJ2-3
abundance: NA
d_gene: NA
CDR3aa: CASTQRRGQDTQYF
CDR3nt: TGTGCCAGCACACAACGGAGAGGGCAAGATACGCAGTATTTT

v_gene: TRBV19
j_gene: TRBJ1-1
abundance: NA
d_gene: NA
CDR3aa: CASSIDLGEAFF
CDR3nt: TGTGCCAGTAGTATAGATCTTGGTGAAGCTTTCTTT

v_gene: TRBV6-1
j_gene: TRBJ2-2
abundance: NA
d_gene: NA
CDR3aa: CASSETQTAGELFF
CDR3nt: TGTGCCAGCAGTGAAACGCAGACCGCCGGGGAGCTGTTTTTT

v_gene: TRBV30
j_gene: TRBJ1-2
abundance: NA
d_gene: NA
CDR3aa: CAWTGVYGYTF
CDR3nt: TGTGCCTGGACAGGGGTTTATGGCTACACCTTC

v_gene: TRBV12-1
j_gene: TRBJ1-5
abundance: once
d_gene: NA
CDR3aa: CASSPKLNQPQHF
CDR3nt: TGTGCCAGCAGCCCGAAACTTAATCAGCCCCAGCATTTT

v_gene: TRBV28
j_gene: TRBJ2-7
abundance: NA
d_gene: NA
CDR3aa: CASSSYTGTGGKRIDYEQYF
CDR3nt: TGTGCCAGCAGTTCGTACACAGGAACTGGCGGGAAGCGGATTGACTACGAGCAGTACTTC

v_gene: TRBV6-5
j_gene: TRBJ2-7
abundance: NA
d_gene: NA
CDR3aa: CAISITASYEQYF
CDR3nt: TGTGCCATATCAATTACAGCTTCCTACGAGCAGTACTTC